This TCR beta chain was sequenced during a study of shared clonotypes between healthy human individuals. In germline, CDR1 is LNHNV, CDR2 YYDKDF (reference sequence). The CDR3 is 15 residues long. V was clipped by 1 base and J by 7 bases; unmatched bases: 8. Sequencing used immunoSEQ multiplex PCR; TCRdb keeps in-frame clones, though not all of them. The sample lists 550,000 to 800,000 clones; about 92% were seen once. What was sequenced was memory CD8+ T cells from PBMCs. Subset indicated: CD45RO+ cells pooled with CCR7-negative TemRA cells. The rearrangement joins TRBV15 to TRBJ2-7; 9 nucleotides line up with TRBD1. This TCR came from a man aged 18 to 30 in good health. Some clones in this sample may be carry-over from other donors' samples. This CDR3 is CATSRVTGGAGEQYF. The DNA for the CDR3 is TGTGCCACCAGCAGAGTTACAGGGGGCGCGGGGGAGCAGTACTTC. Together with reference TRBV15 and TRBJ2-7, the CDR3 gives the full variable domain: DAMVIQNPRYQVTQFGKPVTLSCSQTLNHNVMYWYQQKSSQAPKLLFHYYDKDFNNEADTPDNFQSRRPNTSFCFLDIRSPGLGDTAMYLCATSRVTGGAGEQYFGPGTRLTVT.